This entry lists 9 T cell receptor beta chains sequenced from one sample in a study of a mutant IDH1 vaccine in newly diagnosed glioma. Here immunoSEQ multiplex PCR was the method, and the copy in TCRdb shows in-frame clones only, minus some. The repertoire holds some 33,000 clones, roughly 56% seen once, with about 11% in the top ten. Noted time point: week 5, during vaccination. With topical imiquimod, each dose of the vaccine consisted of 300 ug of mutant IDH1 20-mer peptide. These TCRs' antigens remain unknown. The source was PBMCs, collected from a glioma patient whose treatment included an IDH1 peptide vaccine. These receptors all stem from a woman aged 18-29 years with glioma.

The chain links TRBV7-2 to TRBJ1-4, with D unresolved. V was pared by 1 base and J by 4 bases, with 13 bases between. Per the germline V gene, CDR1 is SGHTA and CDR2 is FQGNSA. The CDR3 length is 16 residues. The CDR3 reads CASSLELLLSNEKLFF. DNA of the CDR3: TGTGCCAGCAGCTTAGAACTACTTCTCAGTAATGAAAAACTGTTTTTT.

This chain connects TRBV28 to TRBJ1-4; D unclear. V dropped 6 bases and J dropped 8 bases, with 10 bases sitting between them. The CDR3 covers 12 residues. Germline CDR1 is MDHEN and CDR2 is SYDVKM. The CDR3 spells CASRRREEKLFF. The CDR3 bases are TGTGCCAGCAGACGGAGGGAAGAAAAACTGTTTTTT. Together with reference TRBV28 and TRBJ1-4, the CDR3 gives the full variable domain: DVKVTQSSRYLVKRTGEKVFLECVQDMDHENMFWYRQDPGLGLRLIYFSYDVKMKEKGDIPEGYSVSREKKERFSLILESASTNQTSMYLCASRRREEKLFFGSGTQLSVL.

This clone was seen more than once but under ten times. V and J are TRBV5-1 and TRBJ1-5; D is unclear. The CDR3 covers 14 residues. Germline V gives CDR1 SGHRS, CDR2 YFSETQ. V dropped 0 bases and J dropped 2 bases, with 6 bases sitting between them. The CDR3, as DNA: TGCGCCAGCAGCTTGGAGGGCCGCAATCAGCCCCAGCATTTT. Its translation is CASSLEGRNQPQHF. Based on the CDR3 plus reference TRBV5-1 and TRBJ1-5, the full variable domain is KAGVTQTPRYLIKTRGQQVTLSCSPISGHRSVSWYQQTPGQGLQFLFEYFSETQRNKGNFPGRFSGRQFSNSRSEMNVSTLELGDSALYLCASSLEGRNQPQHFGDGTRLSIL.

J is TRBJ2-7 and V is TRBV7-2, with 8 bases aligning to TRBD1. Per the germline V gene, CDR1 is SGHTA and CDR2 is FQGNSA. The CDR3 contains 15 residues. Losses at the gene ends were 1 base for V and 7 bases for J; bases not matched to a gene: 9. This chain's CDR3 is CASSLVGGTGEEQYF. The CDR3, as DNA: TGTGCCAGCAGCTTAGTAGGTGGGACAGGTGAGGAGCAGTACTTC.

This clone has more than one count but fewer than ten. The chain has TRBV14 and TRBJ2-7; possible D gene TRBD2, 6 bases. The CDR3 consists of 17 residues. CDR1 is SGHDN and CDR2 is FVKESK in the germline V gene. Trimming pared 5 bases from V and 6 bases from J, leaving 26 bases between. The CDR3 DNA is TGTGCCAGCAGCACTTGGTTCGGGGAGGAGTGGGCCGGCGAGCAGTACTTC. As protein: CASSTWFGEEWAGEQYF.

This chain joins TRBV7-6 and TRBJ1-4; no reliable D call. Germline CDR1 is SGHVS and CDR2 is FNYEAQ. Trimming stripped 4 bases from V and 8 bases from J, with 8 bases between. This CDR3 spans 12 amino acids. The CDR3 region is CASSSRTEKLFF. For the CDR3, the DNA is TGTGCCAGCAGCTCTCGGACCGAAAAACTGTTTTTT.

The rearrangement joins TRBV9 to TRBJ2-3, with TRBD2 matching over 12 bases. Losses at the gene ends were 0 bases for V and 8 bases for J; bases not matched to a gene: 7. The length of the CDR3 is 16 residues. Germline CDR1 SGDLS, CDR2 YYNGEE. The CDR3 reads CASSVGLAGVEPTQYF. The DNA for the CDR3 is TGTGCCAGCAGCGTAGGACTAGCGGGAGTGGAACCTACGCAGTATTTT.

This sequence joins TRBV5-1 and TRBJ1-5; 7 bases agree with TRBD1. Germline V lookup: CDR1 SGHRS, CDR2 YFSETQ. V gave up 4 bases and J gave up 7 bases; unmatched junction bases: 11. CDR3 length equals 15 residues. CDR3 DNA: TGCGCCAGCAGCCTCTTCGCGGGGGACAGCCAGCCCCAGCATTTT. Translation gives CASSLFAGDSQPQHF.

This clone was counted only a few times. This rearrangement joins TRBV5-6 to TRBJ1-2; D gene uncertain. The V end was cut by 0 bases, the J end by 4 bases, with 13 bases between. The CDR3 spans 15 residues. In germline, CDR1 is SGHDT, CDR2 YYEEEE. The CDR3 reads CASSLVHRILYGYTF. The CDR3 bases are TGTGCCAGCAGCTTGGTACACCGTATACTCTATGGCTACACCTTC.